The 20 T cell receptor beta chains listed next were all sequenced from one sample in a study of blood T cell repertoires in COVID-19. Clones were read by immunoSEQ multiplex PCR, and TCRdb kept only the in-frame ones, dropping some. Among about 310,000 clones listed, roughly 91% were seen once. Sequencing was done on a sample of peripheral blood. Receptors were obtained from a man between 45 and 60 years old with active or convalescent COVID-19.

The CDR3 nucleotides read TGTGCCAGCTCACCTCTCGAGGGACAGGCGGAGCCTGACGAAGCTTTCTTT. Amino acid sequence: CASSPLEGQAEPDEAFF. This rearrangement joins TRBV18 to TRBJ1-1, with 8 bases that match TRBD1. The CDR3 runs 17 residues. After removal of 3 bases from V and 8 bases from J, the junction contained 17 bases not matched to a gene. Germline values: CDR1 KGHSH, CDR2 LQKENI.

V usage is TRBV28 and J usage is TRBJ1-2; 11 bases agree with TRBD1. This CDR3 spans 14 amino acids. CDR1 is MDHEN, CDR2 SYDVKM, per germline. The ends lost 7 bases at V and 2 bases at J; junction bases unmatched: 3. The CDR3: CASTWTGGNYGYTF. As DNA, the CDR3 is TGTGCCAGCACCTGGACAGGGGGCAACTATGGCTACACCTTC.

V is TRBV3-1 (or the pseudogene TRBV3-2) and J is TRBJ1-2; D remains ambiguous. The germline V gene has CDR1 LGHDT and CDR2 YNNKEL (reference sequence). The CDR3 contains 15 residues. The V and J ends lost 0 bases and 0 bases respectively, with 8 bases between them. CDR3 sequence (DNA): TGTGCCAGCAGCCAAGAAGAGGGCACTAACTATGGCTACACCTTC. It specifies CASSQEEGTNYGYTF.

The rearrangement uses TRBV30 and TRBJ1-3; TRBD1 matches at 8 bases. V was clipped by 5 bases and J by 4 bases; unmatched bases: 7. This CDR3 comprises 14 residues. Germline V gene lookup returns CDR1 GTSNPN and CDR2 SVGIG (reference sequence). The CDR3 protein is CAWCLRDRGNTIYF. In nucleotides, the CDR3 is TGTGCCTGGTGCCTCCGGGACAGGGGAAACACCATATATTTT. Complete variable domain (other parts from reference TRBV30 and TRBJ1-3): SQTIHQWPATLVQPVGSPLSLECTVEGTSNPNLYWYRQAAGRGLQLLFYSVGIGQISSEVPQNLSASRPQDRQFILSSKKLLLSDSGFYLCAWCLRDRGNTIYFGEGSWLTVV.

The CDR3 is CASSERDRAYNEQFF. DNA of the CDR3: TGTGCCAGCAGTGAACGCGACAGAGCCTACAATGAGCAGTTCTTC. The chain carries TRBV2 and TRBJ2-1; tentative D call: TRBD1 (5 bases). Germline V lookup: CDR1 SNHLY, CDR2 FYNNEI. The germline V and J ends were trimmed by 2 bases and 2 bases, with 10 bases remaining between them. The CDR3 is 15 residues long.

The chain carries TRBV18 and TRBJ1-1; D is perhaps TRBD1 (5 bases). The germline CDR1 and CDR2 sequences are KGHSH and LQKENI. CDR3 size: 15 residues. V was clipped by 3 bases and J by 10 bases, with 21 bases between them. The CDR3, as DNA: TGTGCCAGCTCACCCTTGGACACGGCGGATCGGCCAGCTTTCTTT. Protein: CASSPLDTADRPAFF. The whole variable domain, remainder taken from reference TRBV18 and TRBJ1-1, is NAGVMQNPRHLVRRRGQEARLRCSPMKGHSHVYWYRQLPEEGLKFMVYLQKENIIDESGMPKERFSAEFPKEGPSILRIQQVVRGDSAAYFCASSPLDTADRPAFFGQGTRLTVV.

Here the CDR3 reads CASREEGTTKLFF. CDR3 DNA sequence: TGTGCCAGCAGAGAGGAGGGAACGACGAAACTGTTTTTT. The rearrangement joins TRBV9 to TRBJ1-4; D not certain. Trimming left V 5 bases short and J 11 bases short, with 16 bases between. Germline CDR1 SGDLS, CDR2 YYNGEE. This CDR3 spans 13 amino acids. Based on the CDR3 plus reference TRBV9 and TRBJ1-4, the full variable domain is DSGVTQTPKHLITATGQRVTLRCSPRSGDLSVYWYQQSLDQGLQFLIQYYNGEERAKGNILERFSAQQFPDLHSELNLSSLELGDSALYFCASREEGTTKLFFGSGTQLSVL.

This clone was seen once. The chain carries TRBV7-6 and TRBJ1-4; 9 positions match TRBD1. Losses at the gene ends were 3 bases for V and 4 bases for J; bases not matched to a gene: 3. The CDR3 consists of 15 residues. Germline CDR1 is SGHVS and CDR2 is FNYEAQ. The CDR3 loop reads CASSFGDRDNEKLFF. The DNA for the CDR3 is TGTGCCAGCAGCTTCGGGGACAGGGATAATGAAAAACTGTTTTTT. Drawing the rest from reference TRBV7-6 and TRBJ1-4, the complete variable domain is GAGVSQSPRYKVTKRGQDVALRCDPISGHVSLYWYRQALGQGPEFLTYFNYEAQQDKSGLPNDRFSAERPEGSISTLTIQRTEQRDSAMYRCASSFGDRDNEKLFFGSGTQLSVL.

This clone appeared once. The CDR3 sequence: CASSQPNRQGREKLFF. Here the CDR3 DNA reads TGTGCCAGCAGCCAACCAAACCGACAGGGGAGGGAAAAACTGTTTTTT. V gene TRBV3-1 (or the pseudogene TRBV3-2) combines with J gene TRBJ1-4; TRBD1 matches 8 bases. The CDR3 is 16 amino acids. Germline V lookup: CDR1 LGHDT, CDR2 YNNKEL (reference sequence). The V gene end was trimmed by 2 bases and the J gene end by 8 bases; junction bases not matched to a gene: 10.

CDR3 protein: CAISGGTGELFF. CDR3 DNA sequence: TGTGCCATCAGTGGAGGCACCGGGGAGCTGTTTTTT. The gene calls are TRBV10-3 and TRBJ2-2; D call uncertain. V was clipped by 4 bases and J by 4 bases, with 4 bases between them. This CDR3 comprises 12 residues. Germline CDR1 is ENHRY and CDR2 is SYGVKD.

This clone was found a few times. The CDR3: CATSWGPREPQHF. Here the CDR3 DNA reads TGTGCCACCTCGTGGGGCCCTAGGGAGCCCCAGCATTTT. The chain employs TRBV19 and TRBJ1-5, with TRBD1 as a possible D gene (5 bases). This CDR3 has 13 residues. Between the trimmed V and J ends, which lost 10 bases and 8 bases, there was a span of 18 bases. The germline CDR1 and CDR2 sequences are LNHDA and SQIVND (reference sequence).

The chain is built from TRBV18 and TRBJ2-2; D gene uncertain. The germline V gene encodes CDR1 KGHSH and CDR2 LQKENI. Trimming took off 6 bases at V and 0 bases at J, with 11 bases between the two ends. The CDR3 runs to 15 residues. The CDR3 DNA is TGTGCCAGCTCCCCCCTCCGTACGAACACCGGGGAGCTGTTTTTT. Translation gives CASSPLRTNTGELFF.

This sequence joins TRBV6-5 and TRBJ2-5; TRBD1 is a possible D gene (5 bases). This CDR3 is built from 11 residues. Germline V gene lookup returns CDR1 MNHEY and CDR2 SVGAGI. V was trimmed by 6 bases and J by 5 bases, leaving 7 bases between them. The CDR3: CASSRQETQYF. The CDR3 region has the DNA TGTGCCAGCAGCCGACAGGAGACCCAGTACTTC.

The V and J genes are TRBV4-1 and TRBJ2-7; 14 bases line up with TRBD2. CDR3 length: 18 amino acids. The germline V gene has CDR1 MGHRA and CDR2 YSYEKL. V lost 4 bases, J lost 2 bases, and 10 bases stayed unmatched. In nucleotides, the CDR3 is TGCGCCAGCAGCCGCCTTTTGGGGGGACTAGCGGGAGCCTACGAGCAGTACTTC. It encodes CASSRLLGGLAGAYEQYF.

The chain employs TRBV6-2 or TRBV6-3 and TRBJ2-3; D ambiguous. V gave up 5 bases and J gave up 1 base, with 7 bases separating them. Germline V gene sequence: CDR1 MNHEY, CDR2 SVGEGT. This CDR3 spans 13 amino acids. The DNA of the CDR3 is TGTGCCAGCAGTCCGCAGGGCACAGATACGCAGTATTTT. Translation gives CASSPQGTDTQYF.

The J gene is TRBJ1-2, the V gene TRBV6-2 or TRBV6-3; D is perhaps TRBD1 (6 bases). The germline CDR1 and CDR2 sequences are MNHEY and SVGEGT. V dropped 3 bases and J dropped 3 bases, with 14 bases sitting between them. This CDR3 region has 15 residues. CDR3 bases: TGTGCCAGCAGTTATACAGGGCTTGGGGACTATGGCTACACCTTC. Translated: CASSYTGLGDYGYTF.

The chain joins TRBV5-1 to TRBJ1-4; D is possibly TRBD1 (5 bases). Trimming removed 0 bases from V and 0 bases from J, with 9 bases in between. From germline, CDR1 is SGHRS and CDR2 YFSETQ. This CDR3 contains 16 residues. The CDR3 nucleotides are TGCGCCAGCAGCTTGGGACAGATTGCAACTAATGAAAAACTGTTTTTT. It codes for CASSLGQIATNEKLFF.

This CDR3 reads CASRSGQSRSLKLFF. The CDR3, as DNA: TGTGCCAGCAGATCGGGACAGTCCCGATCCTTAAAACTGTTTTTT. The chain uses TRBV2 and TRBJ1-4; 7 nucleotides line up with TRBD1. The CDR3 contains 15 residues. Germline assignment: CDR1 SNHLY and CDR2 FYNNEI. V dropped 6 bases and J dropped 10; count of bases not matched to a gene: 14.

V is TRBV7-2 and J is TRBJ2-3, with a possible D match to TRBD1 (6 bases). V gave up 3 bases and J gave up 2 bases, with 9 bases separating them. The germline gives CDR1 SGHTA, CDR2 FQGNSA. The CDR3 covers 14 residues. The CDR3 DNA is TGTGCCAGCAGCTTCGGACAGAACACAGATACGCAGTATTTT. Encoded protein: CASSFGQNTDTQYF.

There are a few counts of this clone. The rearrangement uses TRBV6-6 and TRBJ2-5; 7 positions match TRBD2. After removal of 5 bases from V and 2 bases from J, the junction contained 11 bases not matched to a gene. There are 16 residues in the CDR3. Germline values: CDR1 MNHNY, CDR2 SVGAGI (reference sequence). CDR3: CASSSPVAGLQETQYF. The CDR3 bases are TGTGCCAGCAGTAGCCCGGTCGCGGGACTACAAGAGACCCAGTACTTC.